The 27 T cell receptor beta chains below were found in one sample sequenced in a study of T cell repertoires in cytomegalovirus infection. Each CDR3 protein gets one entry after TCRdb re-called the reads with MiXCR. The table records about 740,000 distinct CDR3 sequences, about 33% of them present only once. For these TCRs, the target antigens are not known. The source was cultured PBMCs, collected from culture after CMV antigen stimulation. The receptor set was obtained from a human donor in good health (CMV status not recorded). Some clones in this sample may be carry-over from other donors' samples.

The sample holds a few counts of this clonotype. This chain joins TRBV5-3 and TRBJ2-3, with D perhaps matching TRBD1 or TRBD2 (5 bases each). TRBV5-3 is labeled an ORF, and its function is uncertain. CDR3 length: 14 amino acids. V lost 8 bases, J lost 2 bases, and 15 bases lay in between. The CDR3 DNA sequence: TGTGCCAGCAGCCCCGGGGCAACCACAGATACGCAGTATTTT. Protein sequence: CASSPGATTDTQYF.

This chain joins TRBV4-3 and TRBJ2-2; 9 bases are a match to TRBD2. After removal of 1 base from V and 6 bases from J, the junction contained 0 bases not matched to a gene. Germline V CDR1 and CDR2: LGHNA, YSLEER. This CDR3 region has 14 residues. The chain's CDR3 is CASSQVAGAGELFF. The CDR3 DNA follows: TGCGCCAGCAGCCAAGTAGCGGGAGCCGGGGAGCTGTTTTTT.

The rearrangement uses TRBV2 and TRBJ2-3, with D perhaps matching TRBD2 (5 bases). Germline CDR1 reads SNHLY; CDR2 reads FYNNEI. The CDR3 is 15 amino acids. Trimming cost V 8 bases and J 4 bases, with 19 bases left between them. The CDR3 nucleotides read TGTGCCAGCTGCCTCGGAGAGGGTTACCCAGATACGCAGTATTTT. Translating it yields CASCLGEGYPDTQYF.

This clonotype was counted between two and nine times. The gene calls are TRBV7-2 and TRBJ2-3; 13 nucleotides match TRBD2. The CDR3 is 16 amino acids. J gave up 2 bases and V 4 bases, and 3 bases lay outside the gene matches. Germline V gene sequence: CDR1 SGHTA, CDR2 FQGNSA. DNA of the CDR3: TGTGCCAGCAGCTGGACTAGCGGGAGTACCACAGATACGCAGTATTTT. Its translation: CASSWTSGSTTDTQYF.

This clonotype was recorded only once. The rearrangement uses TRBV18 and TRBJ2-5; 7 bases are shared with TRBD1. The ends lost 1 base at V and 0 bases at J; junction bases unmatched: 2. The CDR3 has 15 amino acids. Germline CDR1 reads KGHSH; CDR2 reads LQKENI. The CDR3 spells CASSPRQGDQETQYF. The CDR3 region has the DNA TGTGCCAGCTCACCACGACAGGGCGACCAAGAGACCCAGTACTTC.

The CDR3 nucleotides are TGTGCCAGCAGCGTATATTGGTCCAGCGGGAGACCAGATACGCAGTATTTT. Translating gives CASSVYWSSGRPDTQYF. V is TRBV9 and J is TRBJ2-3; TRBD2 agrees at 8 bases. The ends lost 1 base at V and 4 bases at J; junction bases unmatched: 11. There are 17 residues in the CDR3. Germline-derived CDR1 and CDR2 are SGDLS and YYNGEE.

In DNA, the CDR3 is TGTGCCAGCAGCTTTCGTGATTCTAGTGAGCAGTTCTTC. Translation: CASSFRDSSEQFF. V usage is TRBV7-9 and J usage is TRBJ2-1; D gene uncertain. Germline V lookup: CDR1 SEHNR, CDR2 FQNEAQ (reference sequence). There are 13 residues in the CDR3. Trimming shortened V by 3 bases and J by 9 bases, and 12 bases separated the two germline ends. The full variable domain, its missing parts supplied by reference TRBV7-9 and TRBJ2-1, is DTGVSQNPRHKITKRGQNVTFRCDPISEHNRLYWYRQTLGQGPEFLTYFQNEAQLEKSRLLSDRFSAERPKGSFSTLEIQRTEQGDSAMYLCASSFRDSSEQFFGPGTRLTVL.

This clonotype has ten or more counts. The V gene is TRBV6-5, the J gene TRBJ2-2; D not resolved. The CDR3 totals 12 residues. CDR1 is MNHEY and CDR2 is SVGAGI in the germline V gene. With 4 bases removed from V and 7 bases from J, the gap between germline ends came to 7 bases. CDR3 sequence (DNA): TGTGCCAGCAGTTCCGACATCGGGGAGCTGTTTTTT. Translating gives CASSSDIGELFF.

A few counts support this clonotype. This chain connects TRBV7-2 to TRBJ1-4; weak D call: TRBD1 (5 bases). Germline V gene lookup returns CDR1 SGHTA and CDR2 FQGNSA. CDR3 length: 14 residues. V dropped 5 bases and J dropped 7 bases, with 14 bases sitting between them. In nucleotides, the CDR3 is TGTGCCAGCAGCCGGACGGGGGGACCTGAAAAACTGTTTTTT. Translating gives CASSRTGGPEKLFF.

This clonotype was seen repeatedly, ten times or more. V is TRBV7-8 and J is TRBJ1-5; D gene uncertain. This CDR3 has 14 amino acids. V was clipped by 0 bases and J by 7 bases, with 10 bases between them. The V gene's germline CDR1 is SGHVS and CDR2 FQNEAQ. The CDR3 DNA follows: TGTGCCAGCAGCTTAGCCTGGGTAGAGCAGCCCCAGCATTTT. This gives the protein CASSLAWVEQPQHF.

This clonotype showed up just once. The chain links TRBV6-5 to TRBJ2-1; D remains unclear. Deletions cut 6 bases from V and 9 bases from J, with 21 bases between. This CDR3 contains 15 residues. CDR1 and CDR2 (germline): MNHEY, SVGAGI. The CDR3 is CASSAGLRVQGEQFF. The CDR3 region has the DNA TGTGCCAGCAGCGCAGGCCTAAGGGTACAAGGTGAGCAGTTCTTC.

J is TRBJ1-6 and V is TRBV19; TRBD1 agrees at 7 bases. CDR1 and CDR2 (germline): LNHDA, SQIVND (reference sequence). This CDR3 has 18 residues. The J segment lost 10 bases and the V segment lost 4 bases, leaving 19 bases of the junction unmatched. CDR3 nucleotides: TGTGCCAGTAGTACACCAGGACAGGCACGGCGGGTTGGATCACCCCTCCACTTT. Translating it yields CASSTPGQARRVGSPLHF.

At least ten counts were recorded for this clonotype. The CDR3 here is CASSTTALASRPYEQYF. The DNA of the CDR3 is TGTGCCAGCAGCACAACCGCCCTAGCCAGCCGCCCCTACGAGCAGTACTTC. V usage is TRBV7-9 and J usage is TRBJ2-7, with TRBD2 as a possible D gene (5 bases). Per germline, CDR1 SEHNR and CDR2 FQNEAQ (reference sequence). The CDR3 runs to 17 residues. Trimming removed 5 bases at V and 2 bases at J, with 22 bases between.

This clonotype was picked up a small number of times. The J gene is TRBJ1-1, the V gene TRBV4-3; D not certain. The CDR3 runs 18 residues. V dropped 0 bases and J dropped 1 base, with 18 bases sitting between them. Germline V gene lookup returns CDR1 LGHNA and CDR2 YSLEER. The CDR3 here is CASSQDTGRWAGNTEAFF. In DNA form, the CDR3 reads TGCGCCAGCAGCCAAGACACCGGACGATGGGCGGGGAACACTGAAGCTTTCTTT.

The chain has TRBV15 and TRBJ1-5; tentative D call: TRBD1 (5 bases). The germline V gene has CDR1 LNHNV and CDR2 YYDKDF (reference sequence). The CDR3 runs to 15 residues. With 5 bases removed from V and 3 bases from J, the gap between germline ends came to 14 bases. CDR3 in DNA: TGTGCCACCAGCGGGAACCGGGACTTCAATCAGCCCCAGCATTTT. Protein: CATSGNRDFNQPQHF.

The J gene is TRBJ1-5, the V gene TRBV6-1; D call uncertain. Germline V gene lookup returns CDR1 MNHNS and CDR2 SASEGT. This CDR3 is 14 amino acids long. With 2 bases removed from V and 4 bases from J, the gap between germline ends came to 9 bases. CDR3 region: CASSESHINQPQHF. CDR3 nucleotide sequence: TGTGCCAGCAGTGAAAGCCACATAAATCAGCCCCAGCATTTT.

This clonotype was detected once. The conserved phenylalanine or tryptophan is not found at the CDR3 terminus, so this likely reflects a read error. Because the CDR3's place on the DNA is in doubt, the DNA is left out and the CDR3 is given as listed by TCRdb. This sequence joins TRBV7-4 and TRBJ1-2; the table calls TRBD1, which could not be checked here. Germline lookup yields CDR1 SGHVT and CDR2 SQSDAQ. Including both end residues, the CDR3 is 9 amino acids long. CDR3 amino acids: CASSSGAMI.

This chain connects TRBV7-9 to TRBJ1-5; D is ambiguous. There are 14 residues in the CDR3. CDR1 SEHNR and CDR2 FQNEAQ come from the germline V gene (reference sequence). Trimming stripped 1 base from V and 3 bases from J, with 7 bases between. This CDR3 reads CASSLETPNQPQHF. The CDR3 bases are TGTGCCAGCAGCTTAGAGACACCCAATCAGCCCCAGCATTTT.

The sample holds a few counts of this clonotype. V and J are TRBV9 and TRBJ2-2, with 8 positions matching TRBD1. V lost 4 bases, J lost 4 bases, and 9 bases stayed unmatched. Germline lookup yields CDR1 SGDLS and CDR2 YYNGEE. This CDR3 is 16 amino acids long. The chain's CDR3 is CASSSGQGGFTGELFF. In DNA form, the CDR3 reads TGTGCCAGCAGCTCAGGACAGGGAGGATTCACCGGGGAGCTGTTTTTT.

The chain recombines TRBV7-7 with TRBJ2-5; D may be TRBD2 (5 bases). V lost 5 bases and J lost 5, with 12 bases in between. CDR1 SSHAT and CDR2 FNYEAQ come from the germline V gene (reference sequence). This CDR3 region has 13 residues. CDR3 nucleotide sequence: TGTGCCAGCAGCCCCCGGGAAGGGGAGACCCAGTACTTC. Amino acids: CASSPREGETQYF.

J is TRBJ2-1 and V is TRBV20-1, with 11 bases aligning to TRBD2. V shed 5 bases, J shed 5 bases, and the junction held 17 bases outside the gene matches. Germline CDR1 and CDR2: DFQATT and SNEGSKA (reference sequence). The CDR3 totals 18 residues. The CDR3 DNA sequence: TGCAGTGCTCTGACTAGCGGGGCCCCAGGTCTTGTGAACAATGAGCAGTTCTTC. It is translated as CSALTSGAPGLVNNEQFF.

This clonotype was observed a handful of times. The chain combines TRBV11-3 with TRBJ2-2; 8 bases fit TRBD1. The CDR3 sequence is 17 residues long. CDR1 and CDR2 (germline): SGHNT, YENEEA. The V gene end was trimmed by 5 bases and the J gene end by 5 bases; junction bases not matched to a gene: 13. The DNA for the CDR3 is TGTGCCAGCAGCCCCCGTGGCCAGGGGGCGAGGACCGGGGAGCTGTTTTTT. Encoded protein: CASSPRGQGARTGELFF.

V usage is TRBV28 and J usage is TRBJ1-1; a possible D gene is TRBD1 (6 bases). The CDR3 spans 15 residues. Germline V gives CDR1 MDHEN, CDR2 SYDVKM. Trimming removed 7 bases from V and 5 bases from J, with 20 bases in between. This CDR3 reads CASTLPGGGWTEAFF. CDR3 nucleotides: TGTGCCAGCACCCTCCCCGGAGGGGGGTGGACTGAAGCTTTCTTT.

This clonotype appeared a few times. The chain employs TRBV7-2 and TRBJ2-5; maybe TRBD2 (6 bases). CDR1 and CDR2 (germline): SGHTA, FQGNSA. Trimming shortened V by 7 bases and J by 4 bases, and 16 bases separated the two germline ends. The CDR3 covers 14 residues. This CDR3 is CASNPPGRGETQYF. CDR3 in DNA: TGTGCCAGCAACCCCCCAGGGCGGGGAGAGACCCAGTACTTC.

The chain recombines TRBV20-1 with TRBJ2-1; 12 nucleotides agree with TRBD1. J was trimmed by 6 bases and V by 4 bases; bases with no gene match: 10. Germline CDR1 is DFQATT and CDR2 is SNEGSKA (reference sequence). This CDR3 is 16 amino acids long. CDR3 sequence reads: CSANNPGQGASNEQFF. The CDR3 DNA reads as TGCAGTGCTAATAACCCGGGACAGGGGGCTAGCAATGAGCAGTTCTTC.

The genes are TRBV4-2 and TRBJ2-7; 8 nucleotides match TRBD2. V trimming: 0 bases; J trimming: 2 bases; junction bases outside the gene matches: 9. CDR1 is LGHNA, CDR2 YNFKEQ, per germline. The CDR3 totals 17 residues. The CDR3 DNA reads TGTGCCAGCAGCCAAGATTTGAGCGGGAGTCGCGCCTACGAGCAGTACTTC. It encodes CASSQDLSGSRAYEQYF.

The sample holds a few counts of this clonotype. This chain uses TRBV6-6 with TRBJ1-2; D is undetermined. The V end was cut by 2 bases, the J end by 7 bases, with 14 bases between. CDR1 MNHNY and CDR2 SVGAGI come from the germline V gene (reference sequence). The CDR3 is 14 residues long. The CDR3 here is CASSYGSAEGGYTF. DNA for the CDR3: TGTGCCAGCAGTTACGGGTCGGCGGAAGGTGGCTACACCTTC.